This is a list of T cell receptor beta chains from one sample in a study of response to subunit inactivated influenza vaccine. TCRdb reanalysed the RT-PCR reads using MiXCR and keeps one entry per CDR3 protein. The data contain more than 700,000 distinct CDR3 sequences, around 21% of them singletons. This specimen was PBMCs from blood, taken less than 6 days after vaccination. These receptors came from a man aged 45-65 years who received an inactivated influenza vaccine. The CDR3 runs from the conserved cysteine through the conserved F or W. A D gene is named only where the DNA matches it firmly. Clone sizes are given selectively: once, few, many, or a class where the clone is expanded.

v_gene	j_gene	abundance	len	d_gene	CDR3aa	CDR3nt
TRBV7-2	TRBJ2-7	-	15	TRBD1	CASSTRGQGAYEQYF	TGTGCCAGCAGCACAAGAGGACAGGGGGCATACGAGCAGTACTTC
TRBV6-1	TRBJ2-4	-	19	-	CASSPRGAGRFDYKNIQYF	TGTGCCAGCAGTCCCCGGGGCGCGGGGCGGTTCGATTACAAAAACATTCAGTACTTC
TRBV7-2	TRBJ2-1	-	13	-	CASSLNEVHEQFF	TGTGCCAGCAGCTTAAACGAAGTCCATGAGCAGTTCTTC
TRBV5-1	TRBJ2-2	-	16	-	CASILVGGSVTGELFF	TGCGCCAGCATCTTGGTTGGGGGTTCCGTGACCGGGGAGCTGTTTTTT
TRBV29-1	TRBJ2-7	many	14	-	CSVEGRGGFYEQYF	TGCAGCGTTGAAGGGCGGGGCGGGTTTTACGAGCAGTACTTC
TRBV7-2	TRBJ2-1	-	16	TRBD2	CASSLASGGPYNEQFF	TGTGCCAGCAGCTTAGCGAGCGGGGGACCTTACAATGAGCAGTTCTTC
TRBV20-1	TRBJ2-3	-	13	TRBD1	CSASKGARDTQYF	TGCAGTGCTAGTAAGGGGGCCCGAGATACGCAGTATTTT
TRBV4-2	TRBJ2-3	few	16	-	CASSQQDRDSTDTQYF	TGTGCCAGCAGCCAGCAAGACCGGGACTCCACAGATACGCAGTATTTT
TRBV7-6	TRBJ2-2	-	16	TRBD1	CASSLDPGGWTGELFF	TGTGCCAGCAGCTTAGATCCAGGGGGCTGGACCGGGGAGCTGTTTTTT
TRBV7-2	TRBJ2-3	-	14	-	CASSLEPTGGTQYF	TGTGCCAGCAGCTTAGAACCTACAGGAGGTACGCAGTATTTT
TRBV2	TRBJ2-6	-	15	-	CASRQDRSGANVLTF	TGTGCCAGCAGACAGGATCGCTCTGGGGCCAACGTCCTGACTTTC
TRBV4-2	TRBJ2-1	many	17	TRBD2	CASSQDSGLATYNEQFF	TGTGCCAGCAGCCAAGATAGTGGACTAGCGACCTACAATGAGCAGTTCTTC
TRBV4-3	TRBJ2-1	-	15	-	CASSQAAFQYNEQFF	TGCGCCAGCAGCCAAGCAGCATTCCAATACAATGAGCAGTTCTTC
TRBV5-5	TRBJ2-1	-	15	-	CASRLGPTASNEQFF	TGTGCCAGCAGGCTGGGTCCTACCGCTAGCAATGAGCAGTTCTTC
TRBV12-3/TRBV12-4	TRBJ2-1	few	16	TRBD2	CASSLMVSGRASEQFF	TGTGCCAGCAGTTTAATGGTCAGCGGGAGGGCCAGTGAGCAGTTCTTC
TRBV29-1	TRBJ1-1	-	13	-	CSVEGQGRTEAFF	TGCAGCGTTGAAGGGCAGGGTAGGACTGAAGCTTTCTTT
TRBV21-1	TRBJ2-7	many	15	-	CASSSRQGGSYEQYF	TGTGCCAGCAGTTCCCGACAGGGTGGCTCCTACGAGCAGTACTTC
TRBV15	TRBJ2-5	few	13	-	CATSREPEETQYF	TGTGCCACCAGCAGAGAGCCGGAAGAGACCCAGTACTTC
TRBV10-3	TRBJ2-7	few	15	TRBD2	CAIRDLSGGTYEQYF	TGTGCCATCAGGGACCTATCCGGGGGGACCTACGAGCAGTACTTC
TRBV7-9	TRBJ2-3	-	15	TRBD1	CASSPGQEFTDTQYF	TGTGCCAGCAGCCCAGGACAGGAATTCACAGATACGCAGTATTTT
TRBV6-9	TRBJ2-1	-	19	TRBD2	CASTFMGTSGNPTYNEQFF	TGTGCCAGCACATTTATGGGGACTAGCGGGAACCCCACCTACAATGAGCAGTTCTTC
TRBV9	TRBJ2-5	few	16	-	CASSVAGFANQETQYF	TGTGCCAGCAGCGTAGCTGGTTTCGCCAACCAAGAGACCCAGTACTTC
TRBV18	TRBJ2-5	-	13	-	CASSQIPQETQYF	TGTGCCAGCTCACAGATACCCCAAGAGACCCAGTACTTC
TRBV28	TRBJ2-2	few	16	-	CASISTGRLPTGELFF	TGTGCCAGCATTTCGACAGGGAGGCTTCCCACCGGGGAGCTGTTTTTT
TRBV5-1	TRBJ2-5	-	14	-	CASSWTKEQETQYF	TGCGCCAGCAGCTGGACAAAAGAACAAGAGACCCAGTACTTC
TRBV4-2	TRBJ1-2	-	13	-	CASSLELLYGYTF	TGTGCCAGCAGCCTCGAGCTCCTCTATGGCTACACCTTC
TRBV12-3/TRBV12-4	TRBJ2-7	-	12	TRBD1	CASGDSWNEQYF	TGTGCCAGCGGGGACAGTTGGAACGAGCAGTACTTC
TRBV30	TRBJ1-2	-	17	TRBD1	CAWSVRQGAHFYYGYTF	TGTGCCTGGAGTGTGAGGCAGGGGGCGCATTTTTACTATGGCTACACCTTC
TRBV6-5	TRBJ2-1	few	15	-	CASRLFPGPHNEQFF	TGTGCCAGCAGGTTATTTCCGGGACCACACAATGAGCAGTTCTTC
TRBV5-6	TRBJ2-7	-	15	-	CASSLSLARMGEQYF	TGTGCCAGCAGCTTGTCGCTAGCGAGAATGGGGGAGCAGTACTTC